This TCR beta chain was documented in a study of control samples from healthy donors and cancer patients. Method: immunoSEQ multiplex PCR; TCRdb's copy keeps in-frame clones and lacks some. The sample holds about 250,000 clones, about four fifths seen once. This CDR3 has 15 residues. Trimming shortened V by 2 bases and J by 1 base, and 14 bases separated the two germline ends. CDR1 GTSNPN and CDR2 SVGIG come from the germline V gene (reference sequence). The chain has TRBV30 and TRBJ2-5; tentatively, D is TRBD2 (6 bases). The source is a woman aged 60-75 years with lung cancer. The specimen sequenced was PBMCs. The CDR3 region is CAWSLRRGLQETQYF. The CDR3 DNA follows: TGTGCCTGGAGTTTGAGGCGGGGTCTCCAAGAGACCCAGTACTTC.